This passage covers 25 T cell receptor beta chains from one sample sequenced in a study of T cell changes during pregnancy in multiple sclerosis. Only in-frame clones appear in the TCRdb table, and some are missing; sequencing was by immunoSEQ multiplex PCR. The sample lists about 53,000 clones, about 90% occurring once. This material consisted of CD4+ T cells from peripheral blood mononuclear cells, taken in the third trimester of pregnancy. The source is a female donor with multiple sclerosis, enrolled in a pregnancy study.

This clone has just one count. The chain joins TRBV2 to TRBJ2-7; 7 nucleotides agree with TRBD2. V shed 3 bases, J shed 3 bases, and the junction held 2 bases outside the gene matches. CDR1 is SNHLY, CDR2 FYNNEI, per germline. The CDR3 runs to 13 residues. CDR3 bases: TGTGCCAGCAGTGAGGGGGGGAACTACGAGCAGTACTTC. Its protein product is CASSEGGNYEQYF.

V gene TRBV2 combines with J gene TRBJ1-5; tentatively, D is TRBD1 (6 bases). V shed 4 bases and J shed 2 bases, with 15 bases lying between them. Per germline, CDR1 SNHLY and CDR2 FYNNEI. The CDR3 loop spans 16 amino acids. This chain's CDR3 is CASSGLQGWGNQPQHF. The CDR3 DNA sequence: TGTGCCAGCAGTGGACTACAGGGTTGGGGCAATCAGCCCCAGCATTTT.

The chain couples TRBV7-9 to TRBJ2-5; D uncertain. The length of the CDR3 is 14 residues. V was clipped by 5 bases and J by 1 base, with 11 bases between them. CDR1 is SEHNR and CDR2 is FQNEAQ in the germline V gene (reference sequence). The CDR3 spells CASSPVLAQETQYF. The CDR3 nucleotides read TGTGCCAGCAGCCCCGTTTTGGCCCAAGAGACCCAGTACTTC.

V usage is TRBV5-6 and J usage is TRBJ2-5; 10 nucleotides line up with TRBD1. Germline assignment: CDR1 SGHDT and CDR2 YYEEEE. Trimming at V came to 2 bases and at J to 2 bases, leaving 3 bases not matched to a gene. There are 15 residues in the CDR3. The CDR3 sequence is CASSFDRGHQETQYF. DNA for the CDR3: TGTGCCAGCAGCTTTGACAGGGGGCATCAAGAGACCCAGTACTTC.

CDR3 residues: CASGGTITDTQYF. The DNA of the CDR3 is TGTGCCTCCGGCGGGACTATCACAGATACGCAGTATTTT. The rearrangement links TRBV6-5 to TRBJ2-3; 7 nucleotides match TRBD2. Germline CDR1 reads MNHEY; CDR2 reads SVGAGI. The CDR3 spans 13 residues. The J segment lost 2 bases and the V segment lost 11 bases, leaving 7 bases of the junction unmatched.

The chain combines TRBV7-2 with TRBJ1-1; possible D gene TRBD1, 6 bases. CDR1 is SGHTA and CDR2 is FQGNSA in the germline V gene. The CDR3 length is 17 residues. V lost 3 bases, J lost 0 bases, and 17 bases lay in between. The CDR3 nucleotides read TGTGCCAGCAGCTTGCCCGGGACACAACCCATGAACACTGAAGCTTTCTTT. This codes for CASSLPGTQPMNTEAFF.

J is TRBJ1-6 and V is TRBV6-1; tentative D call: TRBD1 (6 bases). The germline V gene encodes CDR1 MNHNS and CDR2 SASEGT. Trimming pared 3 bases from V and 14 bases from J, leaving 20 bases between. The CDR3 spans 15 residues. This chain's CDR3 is CASSDQPGQFITLHF. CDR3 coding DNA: TGTGCCAGCAGTGACCAGCCCGGACAGTTCATCACCCTCCACTTT.

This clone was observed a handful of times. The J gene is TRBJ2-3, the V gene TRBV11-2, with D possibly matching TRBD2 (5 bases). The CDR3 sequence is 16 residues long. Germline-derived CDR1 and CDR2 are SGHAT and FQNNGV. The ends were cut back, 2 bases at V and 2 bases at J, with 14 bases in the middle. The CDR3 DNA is TGTGCCAGCAGCTTAAGTGGTGCTAGCTACACAGATACGCAGTATTTT. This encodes CASSLSGASYTDTQYF.

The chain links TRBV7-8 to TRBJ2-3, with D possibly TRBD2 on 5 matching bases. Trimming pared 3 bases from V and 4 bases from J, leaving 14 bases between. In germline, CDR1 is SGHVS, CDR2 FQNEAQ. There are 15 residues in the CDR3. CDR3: CASSLFVGLSDTQYF. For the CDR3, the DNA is TGTGCCAGCAGCTTGTTCGTTGGACTTTCAGATACGCAGTATTTT. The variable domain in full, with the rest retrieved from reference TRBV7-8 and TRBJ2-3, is GAGVSQSPRYKVAKRGQDVALRCDPISGHVSLFWYQQALGQGPEFLTYFQNEAQLDKSGLPSDRFFAERPEGSVSTLKIQRTQQEDSAVYLCASSLFVGLSDTQYFGPGTRLTVL.

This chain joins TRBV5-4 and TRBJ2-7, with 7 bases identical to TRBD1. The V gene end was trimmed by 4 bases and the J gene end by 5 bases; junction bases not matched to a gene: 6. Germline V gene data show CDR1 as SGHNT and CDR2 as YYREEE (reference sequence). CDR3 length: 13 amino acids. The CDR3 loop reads CASSRTGTNEQYF. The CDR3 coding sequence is TGTGCCAGCAGCCGGACAGGCACTAACGAGCAGTACTTC.

CDR3 in amino acids: CASSREPSGNTIYF. DNA of the CDR3: TGTGCCAGCAGCCGGGAGCCCTCTGGAAACACCATATATTTT. V gene TRBV7-3 combines with J gene TRBJ1-3; unclear D gene. With 5 bases removed from V and 0 bases from J, the gap between germline ends came to 8 bases. Germline V CDR1 and CDR2: SGHTA, FQGTGA. The CDR3 is made up of 14 amino acids.

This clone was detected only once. DNA for the CDR3: TGTGCCAGCAGCGTAGGACAGGGGATTCAGTCTAACTATGGCTACACCTTC. Protein product: CASSVGQGIQSNYGYTF. The chain is built from TRBV9 and TRBJ1-2; 8 bases are a match to TRBD1. After removal of 0 bases from V and 0 bases from J, the junction contained 7 bases not matched to a gene. The CDR3 has 17 residues. The germline V gene encodes CDR1 SGDLS and CDR2 YYNGEE.

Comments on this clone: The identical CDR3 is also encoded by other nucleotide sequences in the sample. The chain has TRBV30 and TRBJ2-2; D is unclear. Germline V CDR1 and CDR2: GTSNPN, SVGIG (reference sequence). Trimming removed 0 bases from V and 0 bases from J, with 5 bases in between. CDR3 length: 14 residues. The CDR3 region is CAWSVATNTGELFF. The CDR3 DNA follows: TGTGCCTGGAGTGTAGCCACGAACACCGGGGAGCTGTTTTTT.

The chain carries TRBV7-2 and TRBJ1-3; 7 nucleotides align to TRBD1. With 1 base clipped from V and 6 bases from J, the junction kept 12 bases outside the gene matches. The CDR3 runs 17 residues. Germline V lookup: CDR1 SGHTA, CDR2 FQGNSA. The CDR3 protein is CASSLVGSGRGENTIYF. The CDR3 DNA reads TGTGCCAGCAGCTTAGTCGGATCCGGCAGGGGGGAAAACACCATATATTTT.

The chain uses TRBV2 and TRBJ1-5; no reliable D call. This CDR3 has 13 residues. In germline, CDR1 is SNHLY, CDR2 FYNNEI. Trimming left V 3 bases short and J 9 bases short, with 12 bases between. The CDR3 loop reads CASSEGGVGPQHF. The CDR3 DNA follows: TGTGCCAGCAGTGAGGGAGGAGTTGGGCCCCAGCATTTT.

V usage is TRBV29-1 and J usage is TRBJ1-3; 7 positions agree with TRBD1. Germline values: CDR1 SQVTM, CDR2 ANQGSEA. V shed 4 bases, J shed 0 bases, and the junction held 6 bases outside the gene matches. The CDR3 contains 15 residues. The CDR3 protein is CSVAGTADSGNTIYF. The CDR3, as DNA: TGCAGCGTTGCAGGGACAGCAGACTCTGGAAACACCATATATTTT.

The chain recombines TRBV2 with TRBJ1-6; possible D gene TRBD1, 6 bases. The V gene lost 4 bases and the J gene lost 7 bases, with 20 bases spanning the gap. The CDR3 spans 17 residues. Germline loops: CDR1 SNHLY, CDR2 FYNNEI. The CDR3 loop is CASSGGRLDSRNSPLHF. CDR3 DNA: TGTGCCAGCAGTGGGGGACGCCTGGACAGTCGGAATTCACCCCTCCACTTT.

In DNA form, the CDR3 reads TGCAGCGTTGAAGCCTGGGGACTAGCGGGGGGGTACAATGAGCAGTTCTTC. This gives the protein CSVEAWGLAGGYNEQFF. The chain is built from TRBV29-1 and TRBJ2-1; the match to TRBD2 covers 16 bases. The V gene end was trimmed by 1 base and the J gene end by 4 bases; junction bases not matched to a gene: 4. Germline CDR1 SQVTM, CDR2 ANQGSEA. The CDR3 totals 17 residues.

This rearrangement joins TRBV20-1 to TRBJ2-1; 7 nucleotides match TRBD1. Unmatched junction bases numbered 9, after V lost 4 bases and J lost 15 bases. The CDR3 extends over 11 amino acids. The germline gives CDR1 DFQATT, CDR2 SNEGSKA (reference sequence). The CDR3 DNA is TGCAGTGCTACCGACAGGGAAGGGTCGTTCTTC. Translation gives CSATDREGSFF.

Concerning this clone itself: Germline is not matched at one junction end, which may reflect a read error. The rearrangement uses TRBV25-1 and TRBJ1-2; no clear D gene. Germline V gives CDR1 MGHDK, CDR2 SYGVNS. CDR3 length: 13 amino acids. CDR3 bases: TGTGCCAGCAGTCCCCTTGAGGGCTATGGCTACATCTTC. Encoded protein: CASSPLEGYGYIF.

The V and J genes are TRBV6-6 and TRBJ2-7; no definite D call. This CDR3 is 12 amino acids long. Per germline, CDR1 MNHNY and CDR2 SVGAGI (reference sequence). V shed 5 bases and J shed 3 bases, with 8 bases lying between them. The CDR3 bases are TGTGCCAGCAGTCCCACCGGCTACGAGCAGTACTTC. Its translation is CASSPTGYEQYF.

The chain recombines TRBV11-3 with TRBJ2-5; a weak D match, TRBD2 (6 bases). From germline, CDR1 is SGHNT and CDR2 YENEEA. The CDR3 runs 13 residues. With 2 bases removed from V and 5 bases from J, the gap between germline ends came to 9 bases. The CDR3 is CASSLTSRETQYF. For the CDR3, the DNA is TGTGCCAGCAGCTTAACTAGCCGGGAGACCCAGTACTTC. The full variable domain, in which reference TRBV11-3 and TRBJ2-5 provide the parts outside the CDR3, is EAGVVQSPRYKIIEKKQPVAFWCNPISGHNTLYWYLQNLGQGPELLIRYENEEAVDDSQLPKDRFSAERLKGVDSTLKIQPAELGDSAVYLCASSLTSRETQYFGPGTRLLVL.

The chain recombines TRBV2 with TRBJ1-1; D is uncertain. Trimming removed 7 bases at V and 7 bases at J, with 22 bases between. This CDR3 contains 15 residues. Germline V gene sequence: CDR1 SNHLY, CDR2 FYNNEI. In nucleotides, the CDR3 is TGTGCCAGCATTCATCCTCTCCAGAACCTAGTTGAAGCTTTCTTT. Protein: CASIHPLQNLVEAFF.

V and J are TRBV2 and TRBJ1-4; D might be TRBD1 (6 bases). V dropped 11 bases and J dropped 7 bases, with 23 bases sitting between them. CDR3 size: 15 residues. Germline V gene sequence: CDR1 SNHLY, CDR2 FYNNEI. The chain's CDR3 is CAGKQHRAVGEKLFF. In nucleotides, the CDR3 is TGTGCCGGCAAACAACACAGGGCGGTGGGTGAAAAACTGTTTTTT.

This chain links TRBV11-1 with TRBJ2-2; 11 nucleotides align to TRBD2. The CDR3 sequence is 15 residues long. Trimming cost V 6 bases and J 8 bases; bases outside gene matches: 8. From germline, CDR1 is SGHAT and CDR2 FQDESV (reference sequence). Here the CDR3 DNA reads TGTGCCAGCAGTTCTAGCGGGGGGCTCTTGGGGGAGCTGTTTTTT. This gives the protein CASSSSGGLLGELFF.